This TCR beta chain is drawn from a study of blood T cell repertoires in COVID-19. Study summary: COVID-19 samples collected from the United States, Italy and Spain covered acute and convalescent phases. In each case, the material was cDNA or gDNA derived from T cells, B-cell-depleted T cells, or PBMCs.

Authors' analysis steps: From reference gene primer amplification, estimates of nucleated cell counts were derived. Method: immunoSEQ multiplex PCR; TCRdb's copy keeps in-frame clones and lacks some. V and J calls and clone size are given by that table; D and trimming were obtained from the DNA. The profile covers about 220,000 clones, with under 90% appearing a single time and roughly 5% taken by the ten largest. This clone is a singleton in its sample. Germline CDR1 and CDR2: MDHEN and SYDVKM. The CDR3 totals 12 residues. The ends were cut back, 4 bases at V and 6 bases at J, with 9 bases in the middle.

This chain links TRBV28 with TRBJ1-1; D might be TRBD1 (6 bases). This TCR came from a woman aged 60 to 75 who had recovered from COVID-19. Input material: peripheral blood. In nucleotides, the CDR3 is TGTGCCAGCAGTTACAGGGAAGCTGAAGCTTTCTTT. Protein sequence: CASSYREAEAFF.